This entry concerns a single T cell receptor (beta chain). Its antigen is still unknown. TCRdb keeps only in-frame clones here, not all; method: immunoSEQ multiplex PCR. The sample includes about 150,000 clones, approximately 88% of them seen just once. The source of the sample is a study of radiation and T cells in renal cell carcinoma. Time point meaning: blood 2 weeks post-SBRT. Treatment in this sample: 15 Gy SBRT to primary tumor, nephrectomy 4 weeks later. General study findings and limits: Top tumor clonotypes rose in blood 2 weeks post-radiation, then contracted.

Germline assignment: CDR1 SGHAT and CDR2 FQNNGV. This CDR3 is built from 13 residues. Trimming pared 6 bases from V and 7 bases from J, leaving 13 bases between. This TCR was sampled from a woman aged 50 to 60 with renal cell carcinoma. This sequence joins TRBV11-2 and TRBJ2-1, with a weak D call TRBD1 (7 bases). Sequencing was performed on blood, taken from a patient whose treatment included radiotherapy and nephrectomy. The CDR3 sequence: CASRTQGRNEQFF. The CDR3 region has the DNA TGTGCCAGCAGAACACAGGGGAGGAATGAGCAGTTCTTC.